The source of this TCR beta chain is a study of blood T cell repertoires in COVID-19. Per germline, CDR1 SEHNR and CDR2 FQNEAQ (reference sequence). The CDR3 has 13 residues. Trimming left V 5 bases short and J 5 bases short, with 12 bases between. Those enrolled, adults aged roughly 18 to 89 years, came from roughly 23 US areas. Repertoires were generated with immunoSEQ multiplex PCR, while TCRdb's copy carries only in-frame clones and drops some. The data show approximately 180,000 clones, with more than 80% seen just once and 6.2% held by the top ten. The V call is TRBV7-9, the J call TRBJ1-2; D unclear. The sequence was collected from a man in his forties who had recovered from COVID-19. Sequencing was done on a sample of PBMCs or T cells enriched from blood (not recorded which). The CDR3: CASSPSEAYGYTF. In DNA form, the CDR3 reads TGTGCCAGCAGCCCCTCGGAGGCTTATGGCTACACCTTC.